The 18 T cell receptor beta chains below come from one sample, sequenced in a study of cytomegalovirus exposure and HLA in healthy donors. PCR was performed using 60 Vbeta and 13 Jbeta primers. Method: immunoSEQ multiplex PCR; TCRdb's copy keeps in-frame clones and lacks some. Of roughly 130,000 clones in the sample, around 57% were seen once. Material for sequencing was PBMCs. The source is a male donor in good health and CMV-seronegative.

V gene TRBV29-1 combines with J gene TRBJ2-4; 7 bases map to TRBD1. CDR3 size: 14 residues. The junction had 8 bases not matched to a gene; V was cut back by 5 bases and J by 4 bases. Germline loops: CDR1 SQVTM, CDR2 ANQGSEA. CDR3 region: CSVYGTEPKNIQYF. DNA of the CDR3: TGCAGCGTTTACGGGACAGAACCAAAAAACATTCAGTACTTC.

CDR3 amino acids: CASSYSFDTPEQYF. Written as DNA, the CDR3 is TGTGCCAGCAGTTACTCATTCGACACCCCTGAGCAGTACTTC. The gene calls are TRBV6-6 and TRBJ2-7; D not resolved. CDR3 length equals 14 residues. Trimming removed 0 bases from V and 7 bases from J, with 13 bases in between. Germline values: CDR1 MNHNY, CDR2 SVGAGI (reference sequence).

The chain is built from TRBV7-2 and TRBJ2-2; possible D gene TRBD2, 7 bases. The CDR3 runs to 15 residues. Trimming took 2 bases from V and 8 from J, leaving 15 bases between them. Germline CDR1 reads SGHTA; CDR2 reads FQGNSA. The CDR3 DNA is TGTGCCAGCAGCTTACCGATCGGGGGGCCGGGGGAGCTGTTTTTT. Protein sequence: CASSLPIGGPGELFF.

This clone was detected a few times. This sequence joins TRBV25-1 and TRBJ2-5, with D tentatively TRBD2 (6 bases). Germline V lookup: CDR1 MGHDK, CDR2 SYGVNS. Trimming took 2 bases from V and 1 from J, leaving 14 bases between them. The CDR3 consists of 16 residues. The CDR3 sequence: CASSERLGGTQETQYF. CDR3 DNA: TGTGCCAGCAGTGAACGGTTAGGAGGGACCCAAGAGACCCAGTACTTC. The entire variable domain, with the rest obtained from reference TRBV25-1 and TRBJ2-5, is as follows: EADIYQTPRYLVIGTGKKITLECSQTMGHDKMYWYQQDPGMELHLIHYSYGVNSTEKGDLSSESTVSRIRTEHFPLTLESARPSHTSQYLCASSERLGGTQETQYFGPGTRLLVL.

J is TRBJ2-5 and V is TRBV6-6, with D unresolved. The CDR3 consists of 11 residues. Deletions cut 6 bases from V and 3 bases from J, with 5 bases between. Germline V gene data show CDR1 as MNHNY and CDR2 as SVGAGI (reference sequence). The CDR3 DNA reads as TGTGCCAGCAGGGCTGAAGAGACCCAGTACTTC. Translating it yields CASRAEETQYF.

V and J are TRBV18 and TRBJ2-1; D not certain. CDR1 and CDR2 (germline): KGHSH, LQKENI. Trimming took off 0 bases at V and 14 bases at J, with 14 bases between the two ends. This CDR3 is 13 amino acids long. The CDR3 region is CASSPPTDPVEFF. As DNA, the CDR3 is TGTGCCAGCTCACCACCTACAGACCCGGTCGAGTTCTTC.

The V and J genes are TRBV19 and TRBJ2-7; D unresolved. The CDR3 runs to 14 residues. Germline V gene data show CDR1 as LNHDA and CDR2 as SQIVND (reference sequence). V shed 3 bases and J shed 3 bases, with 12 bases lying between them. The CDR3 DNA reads TGTGCCAGTAGTATCACTTTACAGAGCTACGAGCAGTACTTC. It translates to CASSITLQSYEQYF.

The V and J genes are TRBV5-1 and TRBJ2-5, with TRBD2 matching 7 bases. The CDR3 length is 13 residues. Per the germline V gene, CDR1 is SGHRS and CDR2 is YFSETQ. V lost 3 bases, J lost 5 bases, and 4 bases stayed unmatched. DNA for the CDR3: TGCGCCAGCAGCTGGGGGGGGACGGAGACCCAGTACTTC. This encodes CASSWGGTETQYF.

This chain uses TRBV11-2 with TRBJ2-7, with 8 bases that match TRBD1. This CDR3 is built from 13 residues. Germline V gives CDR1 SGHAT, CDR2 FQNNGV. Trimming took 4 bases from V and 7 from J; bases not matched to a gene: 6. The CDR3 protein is CASSWGQEKEQYF. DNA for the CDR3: TGTGCCAGCAGCTGGGGACAGGAAAAAGAGCAGTACTTC.

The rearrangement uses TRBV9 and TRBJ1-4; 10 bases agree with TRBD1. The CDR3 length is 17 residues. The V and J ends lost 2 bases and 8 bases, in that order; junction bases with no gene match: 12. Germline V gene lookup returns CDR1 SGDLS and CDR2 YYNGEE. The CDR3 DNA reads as TGTGCCAGCAGCGTGACAGGGGGCGCGGGGTTAGGAGAAAAACTGTTTTTT. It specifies CASSVTGGAGLGEKLFF.

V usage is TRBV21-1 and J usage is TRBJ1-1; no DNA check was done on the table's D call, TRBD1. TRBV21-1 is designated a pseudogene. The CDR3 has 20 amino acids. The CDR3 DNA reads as TGTGCCAGCAGCGAATGGACAGGGGTGGGAACACCCCCCGATCGGGATGAAGCTTTCTTT. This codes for CASSEWTGVGTPPDRDEAFF.

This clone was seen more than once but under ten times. CDR3 residues: CASRVALRGTDTQYF. The CDR3 bases are TGCGCCAGCAGGGTAGCGCTGAGAGGCACAGATACGCAGTATTTT. The chain couples TRBV10-1 to TRBJ2-3; possible D gene TRBD2, 5 bases. CDR3 length: 15 amino acids. With 6 bases removed from V and 1 base from J, the gap between germline ends came to 14 bases. CDR1 and CDR2 from the germline V gene are WNHNN and SYGVQD (reference sequence).

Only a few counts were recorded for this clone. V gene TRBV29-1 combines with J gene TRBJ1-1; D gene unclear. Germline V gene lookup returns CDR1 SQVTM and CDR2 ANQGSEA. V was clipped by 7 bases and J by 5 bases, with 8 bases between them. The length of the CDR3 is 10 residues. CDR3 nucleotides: TGCAGCGCCGGAGGTACTGAAGCTTTCTTT. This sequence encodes CSAGGTEAFF.

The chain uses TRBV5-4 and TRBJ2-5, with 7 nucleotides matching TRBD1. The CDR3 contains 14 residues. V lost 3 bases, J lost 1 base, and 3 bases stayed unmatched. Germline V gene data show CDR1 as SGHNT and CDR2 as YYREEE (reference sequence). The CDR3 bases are TGTGCCAGCAGCTCACGGACAGGCCAAGAGACCCAGTACTTC. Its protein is CASSSRTGQETQYF.

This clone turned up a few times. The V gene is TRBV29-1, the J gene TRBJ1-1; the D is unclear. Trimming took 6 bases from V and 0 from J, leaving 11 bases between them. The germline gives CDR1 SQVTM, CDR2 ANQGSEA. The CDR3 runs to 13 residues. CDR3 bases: TGCAGCGTCTCGACTGTGATGAACACTGAAGCTTTCTTT. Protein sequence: CSVSTVMNTEAFF.

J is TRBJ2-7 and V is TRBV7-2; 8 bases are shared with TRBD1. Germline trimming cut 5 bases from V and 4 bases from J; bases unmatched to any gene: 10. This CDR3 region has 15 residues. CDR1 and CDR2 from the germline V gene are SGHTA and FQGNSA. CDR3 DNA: TGTGCCAGCAGCCGAGACGCGGGGACAGGATACGAGCAGTACTTC. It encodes CASSRDAGTGYEQYF.

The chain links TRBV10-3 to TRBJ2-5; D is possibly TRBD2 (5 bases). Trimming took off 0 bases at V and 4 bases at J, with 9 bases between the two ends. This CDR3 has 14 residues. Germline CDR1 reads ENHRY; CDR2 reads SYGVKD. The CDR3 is CAISESASPETQYF. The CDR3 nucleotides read TGTGCCATCAGTGAGTCGGCTAGCCCAGAGACCCAGTACTTC.

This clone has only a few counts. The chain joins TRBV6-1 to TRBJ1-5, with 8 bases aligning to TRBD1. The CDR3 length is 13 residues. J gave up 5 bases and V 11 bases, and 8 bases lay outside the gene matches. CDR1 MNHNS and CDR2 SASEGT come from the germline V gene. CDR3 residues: CAATPGGDQPQHF. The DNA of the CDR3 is TGTGCCGCGACCCCAGGGGGCGATCAGCCCCAGCATTTT.